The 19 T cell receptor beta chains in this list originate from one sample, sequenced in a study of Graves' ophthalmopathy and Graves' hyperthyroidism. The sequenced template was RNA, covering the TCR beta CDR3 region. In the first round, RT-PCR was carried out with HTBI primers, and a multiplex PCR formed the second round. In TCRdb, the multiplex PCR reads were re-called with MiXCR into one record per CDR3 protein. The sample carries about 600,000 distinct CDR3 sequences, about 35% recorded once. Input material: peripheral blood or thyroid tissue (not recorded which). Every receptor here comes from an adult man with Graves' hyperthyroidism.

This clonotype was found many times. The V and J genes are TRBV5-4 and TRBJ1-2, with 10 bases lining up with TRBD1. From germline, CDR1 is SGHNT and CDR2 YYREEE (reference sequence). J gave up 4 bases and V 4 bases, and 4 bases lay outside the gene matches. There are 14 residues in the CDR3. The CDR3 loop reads CASSLGQGTYGYTF. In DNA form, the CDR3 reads TGTGCCAGCAGCCTGGGACAGGGGACCTATGGCTACACCTTC.

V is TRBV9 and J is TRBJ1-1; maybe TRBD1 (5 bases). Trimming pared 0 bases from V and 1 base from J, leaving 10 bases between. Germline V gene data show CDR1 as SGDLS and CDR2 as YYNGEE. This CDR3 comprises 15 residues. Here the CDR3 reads CASSVGGQRNTEAFF. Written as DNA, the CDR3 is TGTGCCAGCAGCGTAGGGGGCCAGAGGAACACTGAAGCTTTCTTT.

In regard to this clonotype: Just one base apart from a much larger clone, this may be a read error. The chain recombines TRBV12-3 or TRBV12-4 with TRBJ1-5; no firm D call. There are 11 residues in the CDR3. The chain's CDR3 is CARLQAWCQHF. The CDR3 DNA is TGTGCTCGATTGCAGGCTTGGTGCCAGCATTTT.

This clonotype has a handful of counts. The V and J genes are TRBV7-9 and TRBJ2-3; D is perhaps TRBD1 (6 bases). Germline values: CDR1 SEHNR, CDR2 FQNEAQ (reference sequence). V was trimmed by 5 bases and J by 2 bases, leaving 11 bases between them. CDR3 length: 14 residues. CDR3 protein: CASSAGQYTDTQYF. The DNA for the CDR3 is TGTGCCAGCAGCGCAGGACAGTACACAGATACGCAGTATTTT.

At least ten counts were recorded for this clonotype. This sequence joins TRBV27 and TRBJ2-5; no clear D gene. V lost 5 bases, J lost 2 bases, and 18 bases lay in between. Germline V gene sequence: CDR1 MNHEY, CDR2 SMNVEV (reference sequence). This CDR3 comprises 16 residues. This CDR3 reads CASSPWLGGKQETQYF. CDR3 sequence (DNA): TGTGCCAGCAGTCCCTGGCTAGGCGGCAAACAAGAGACCCAGTACTTC.

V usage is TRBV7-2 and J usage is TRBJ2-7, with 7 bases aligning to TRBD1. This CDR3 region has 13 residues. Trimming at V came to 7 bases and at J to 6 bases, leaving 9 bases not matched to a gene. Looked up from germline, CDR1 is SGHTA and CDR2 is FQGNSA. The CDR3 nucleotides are TGTGCCAGCACCACGGGTACAGGGGCCGAGCAGTACTTC. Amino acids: CASTTGTGAEQYF.

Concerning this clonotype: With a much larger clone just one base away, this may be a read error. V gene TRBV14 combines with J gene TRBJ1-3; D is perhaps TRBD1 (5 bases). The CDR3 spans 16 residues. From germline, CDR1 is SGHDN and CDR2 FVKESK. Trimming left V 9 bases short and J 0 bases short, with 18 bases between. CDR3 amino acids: CASGGSGWLSGNTIYF. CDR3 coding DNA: TGTGCCAGTGGGGGGAGCGGATGGCTCTCTGGAAACACCATATATTTT.

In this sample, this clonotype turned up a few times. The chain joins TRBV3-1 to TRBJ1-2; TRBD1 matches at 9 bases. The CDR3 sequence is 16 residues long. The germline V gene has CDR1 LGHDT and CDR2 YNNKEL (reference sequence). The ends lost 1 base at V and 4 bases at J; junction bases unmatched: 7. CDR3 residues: CASSQAPGTGRYGYTF. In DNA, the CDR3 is TGTGCCAGCAGCCAAGCCCCCGGGACAGGGCGCTATGGCTACACCTTC.

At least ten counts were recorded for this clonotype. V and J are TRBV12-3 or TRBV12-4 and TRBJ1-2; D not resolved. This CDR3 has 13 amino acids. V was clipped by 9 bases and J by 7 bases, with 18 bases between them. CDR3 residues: CASWMGVSAGYTF. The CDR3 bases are TGTGCCAGTTGGATGGGAGTTTCGGCTGGCTACACCTTC.

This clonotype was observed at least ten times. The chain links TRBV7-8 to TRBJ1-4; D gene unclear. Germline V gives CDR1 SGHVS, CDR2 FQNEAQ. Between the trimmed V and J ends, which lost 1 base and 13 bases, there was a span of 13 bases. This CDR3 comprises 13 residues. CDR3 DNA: TGTGCCAGCAGCTTAGGGTCTTGGAACGGACTGTTTTTT. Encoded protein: CASSLGSWNGLFF. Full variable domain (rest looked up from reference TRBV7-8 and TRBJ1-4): GAGVSQSPRYKVAKRGQDVALRCDPISGHVSLFWYQQALGQGPEFLTYFQNEAQLDKSGLPSDRFFAERPEGSVSTLKIQRTQQEDSAVYLCASSLGSWNGLFFGSGTQLSVL.

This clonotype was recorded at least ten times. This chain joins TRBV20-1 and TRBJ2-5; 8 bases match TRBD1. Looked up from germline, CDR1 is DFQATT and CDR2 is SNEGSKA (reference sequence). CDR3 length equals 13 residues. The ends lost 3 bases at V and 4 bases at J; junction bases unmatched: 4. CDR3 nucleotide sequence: TGCAGTGCTAGGACAGGGGCACGAGAGACCCAGTACTTC. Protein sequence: CSARTGARETQYF.

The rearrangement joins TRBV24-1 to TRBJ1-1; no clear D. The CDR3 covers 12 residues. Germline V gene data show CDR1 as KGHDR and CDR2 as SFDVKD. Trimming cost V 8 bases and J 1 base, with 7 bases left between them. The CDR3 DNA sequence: TGTGCCACCATGGGTTGGAACACTGAAGCTTTCTTT. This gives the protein CATMGWNTEAFF.

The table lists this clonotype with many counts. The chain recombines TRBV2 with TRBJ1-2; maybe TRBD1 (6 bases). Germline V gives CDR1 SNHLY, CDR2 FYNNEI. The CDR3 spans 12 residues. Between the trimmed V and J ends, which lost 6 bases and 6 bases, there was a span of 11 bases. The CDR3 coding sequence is TGTGCCAGCAGCCCCAGGGGCGATGGCTACACCTTC. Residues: CASSPRGDGYTF.

This CDR3 reads CSARVQGGGNTEAFF. The CDR3 region has the DNA TGCAGTGCTAGAGTACAGGGCGGGGGGAACACTGAAGCTTTCTTT. The chain has TRBV20-1 and TRBJ1-1; TRBD1 is a possible D gene (6 bases). This CDR3 spans 15 amino acids. Germline V lookup: CDR1 DFQATT, CDR2 SNEGSKA (reference sequence). Trimming took 1 base from V and 1 from J, leaving 13 bases between them.

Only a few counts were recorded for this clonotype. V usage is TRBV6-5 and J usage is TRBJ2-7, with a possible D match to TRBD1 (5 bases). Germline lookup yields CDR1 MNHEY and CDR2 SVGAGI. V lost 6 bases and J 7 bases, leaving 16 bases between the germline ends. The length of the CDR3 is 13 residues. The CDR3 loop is CASRGVDGGEQYF. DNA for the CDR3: TGTGCCAGCAGAGGGGTAGATGGCGGTGAGCAGTACTTC.

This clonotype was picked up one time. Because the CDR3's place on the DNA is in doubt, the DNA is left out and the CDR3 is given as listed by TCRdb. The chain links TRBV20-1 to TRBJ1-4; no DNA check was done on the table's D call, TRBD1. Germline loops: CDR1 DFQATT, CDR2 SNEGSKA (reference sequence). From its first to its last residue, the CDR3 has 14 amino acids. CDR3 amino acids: CSALDRAGVGNCFF.

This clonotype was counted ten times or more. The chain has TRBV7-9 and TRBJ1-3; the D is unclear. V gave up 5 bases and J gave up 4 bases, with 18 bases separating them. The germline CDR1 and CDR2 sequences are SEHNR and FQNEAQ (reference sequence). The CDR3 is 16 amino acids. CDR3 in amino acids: CASSVTVGSAGNTIYF. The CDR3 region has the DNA TGTGCCAGCAGCGTTACGGTGGGATCGGCCGGAAACACCATATATTTT.

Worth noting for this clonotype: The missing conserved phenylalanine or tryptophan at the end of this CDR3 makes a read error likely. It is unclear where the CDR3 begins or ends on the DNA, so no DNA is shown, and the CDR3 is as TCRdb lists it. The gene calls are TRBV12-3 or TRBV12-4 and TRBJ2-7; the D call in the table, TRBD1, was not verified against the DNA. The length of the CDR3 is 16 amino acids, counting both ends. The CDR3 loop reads CASSLATGTGHYEQCL.

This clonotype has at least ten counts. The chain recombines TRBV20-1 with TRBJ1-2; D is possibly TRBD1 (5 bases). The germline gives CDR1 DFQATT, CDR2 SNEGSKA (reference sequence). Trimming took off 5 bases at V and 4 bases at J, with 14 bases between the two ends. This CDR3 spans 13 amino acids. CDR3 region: CSARGGTAYGYTF. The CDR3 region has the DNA TGCAGTGCTCGCGGGGGAACGGCCTATGGCTACACCTTC.